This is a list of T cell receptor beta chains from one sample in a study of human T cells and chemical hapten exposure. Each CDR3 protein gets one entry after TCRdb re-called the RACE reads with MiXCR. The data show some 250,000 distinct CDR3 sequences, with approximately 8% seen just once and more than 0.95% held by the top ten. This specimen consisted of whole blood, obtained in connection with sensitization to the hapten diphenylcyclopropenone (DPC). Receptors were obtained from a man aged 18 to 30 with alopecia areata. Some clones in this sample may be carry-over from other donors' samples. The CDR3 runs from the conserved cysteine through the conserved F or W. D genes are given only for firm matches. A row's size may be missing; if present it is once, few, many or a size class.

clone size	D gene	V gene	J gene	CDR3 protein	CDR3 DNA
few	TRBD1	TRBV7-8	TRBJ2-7	CASSPGQGVGQYF	TGTGCCAGCAGCCCGGGACAGGGCGTCGGGCAGTACTTC
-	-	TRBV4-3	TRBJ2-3	CASSQDNSVSLGDTQYF	TGCGCCAGCAGCCAAGATAATTCAGTGTCTCTGGGAGATACGCAGTATTTT
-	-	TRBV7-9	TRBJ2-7	CASTPRRGHEQYF	TGTGCCAGCACCCCGCGGAGGGGCCACGAGCAGTACTTC
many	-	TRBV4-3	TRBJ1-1	CASSQDDGGTINLNTEAFF	TGCGCCAGCAGCCAAGATGATGGCGGCACAATCAACTTAAACACTGAAGCTTTCTTT
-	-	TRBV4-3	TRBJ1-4	CASSPRRGSNEKLFF	TGCGCCAGCAGCCCAAGGCGGGGATCAAATGAAAAACTGTTTTTT
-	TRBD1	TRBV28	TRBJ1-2	CASSWGTGQLGYTF	TGTGCCAGCAGTTGGGGGACAGGGCAATTGGGCTACACCTTC
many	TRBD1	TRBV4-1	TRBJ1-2	CASSIPGQGNYGYTF	TGCGCCAGCAGCATACCGGGACAGGGGAACTATGGCTACACCTTC
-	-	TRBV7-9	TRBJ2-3	CASSLPFGDSTDTQYF	TGTGCCAGCAGCCTACCTTTTGGGGATAGCACAGATACGCAGTATTTT
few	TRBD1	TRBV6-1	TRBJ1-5	CASNPETGGFGQPQHF	TGTGCCAGCAACCCCGAGACAGGGGGCTTTGGTCAGCCCCAGCATTTT
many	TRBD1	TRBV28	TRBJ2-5	CASSLRTGGETQYF	TGTGCCAGCAGCCTAAGGACAGGGGGAGAGACCCAGTACTTC
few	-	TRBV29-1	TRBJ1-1	CSAGRALTEAFF	TGCAGCGCAGGCCGGGCACTCACTGAAGCTTTCTTT
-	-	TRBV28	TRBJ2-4	CASSLAGSAKNIQYF	TGTGCCAGCAGTTTGGCAGGGTCGGCCAAAAACATTCAGTACTTC
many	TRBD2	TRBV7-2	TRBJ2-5	CASSFGRLAGFETQYF	TGTGCCAGCAGCTTCGGACGACTAGCGGGGTTCGAGACCCAGTACTTC
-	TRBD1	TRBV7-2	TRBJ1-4	CASSLAGDRVSGKLFF	TGTGCCAGCAGCTTAGCTGGAGACAGGGTAAGCGGAAAACTGTTTTTT
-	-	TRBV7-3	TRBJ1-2	CASSPTGWDVTNYGYTF	TGTGCCAGCAGCCCCACGGGGTGGGACGTGACTAACTATGGCTACACCTTC
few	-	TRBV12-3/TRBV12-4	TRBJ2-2	CASTEHTRGGELFF	TGTGCCAGCACCGAACATACGAGAGGCGGGGAGCTGTTTTTT
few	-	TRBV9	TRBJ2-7	CASSVYPDGTYEQYF	TGTGCCAGCAGCGTATATCCGGACGGGACCTACGAGCAGTACTTC
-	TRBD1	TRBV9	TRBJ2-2	CASTTEGGGRELFF	TGTGCCAGCACCACCGAAGGGGGCGGACGGGAGCTGTTTTTT
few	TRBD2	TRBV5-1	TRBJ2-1	CASSSASGGYNEQFF	TGCGCCAGCAGCTCCGCTAGCGGGGGATACAATGAGCAGTTCTTC
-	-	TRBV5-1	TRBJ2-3	CASSLARQGTTDTQYF	TGCGCCAGCAGCTTGGCCCGGCAGGGAACCACAGATACGCAGTATTTT
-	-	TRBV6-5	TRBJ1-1	CASSYKGAIEAFF	TGTGCCAGCAGTTACAAAGGGGCGATTGAAGCTTTCTTT
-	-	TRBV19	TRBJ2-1	CASSAPGPYGDEQFF	TGTGCCAGTAGCGCGCCGGGTCCCTACGGGGATGAGCAGTTCTTC
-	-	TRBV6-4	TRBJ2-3	CASSESSGAGTQYF	TGTGCCAGCAGTGAATCCTCAGGCGCGGGTACGCAGTATTTT
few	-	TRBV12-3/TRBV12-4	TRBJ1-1	CASSLSGGVYTEAFF	TGTGCCAGCAGTTTATCGGGGGGAGTCTACACTGAAGCTTTCTTT
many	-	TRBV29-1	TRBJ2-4	CSVAPTWGHQNIQYF	TGCAGCGTTGCCCCTACCTGGGGTCATCAAAACATTCAGTACTTC
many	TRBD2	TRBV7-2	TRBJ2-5	CASSLQGSGGRQETQYF	TGTGCCAGCAGCCTCCAGGGGAGCGGGGGGCGACAAGAGACCCAGTACTTC
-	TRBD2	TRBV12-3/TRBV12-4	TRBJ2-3	CASSPTSGGTDTQYF	TGTGCCAGCAGTCCGACTAGCGGTGGCACAGATACGCAGTATTTT
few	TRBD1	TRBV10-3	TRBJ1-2	CAISATTGDNYGYTF	TGTGCCATCAGCGCCACGACAGGGGATAACTATGGCTACACCTTC
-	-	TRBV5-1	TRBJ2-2	CASSLQQTGELFF	TGCGCCAGCAGCTTGCAGCAGACCGGGGAGCTGTTTTTT